Presented here are 17 T cell receptor beta chains from one specimen sequenced in a study. TCRdb reprocessed the 5' RACE reads via MiXCR and lists one record per CDR3 protein. The sample carries around 50,000 distinct CDR3 sequences, around 24% recorded once. Tregs were sorted as CD4+CD25+CD127-/low cells. The material sequenced was tumor-infiltrating Tregs sorted from the breast tumor. The source is a female donor with breast cancer.

The gene calls are TRBV4-1 and TRBJ1-4; a possible D gene is TRBD1 (5 bases). The V and J ends lost 5 bases and 4 bases respectively, with 14 bases between them. In germline, CDR1 is MGHRA, CDR2 YSYEKL. The CDR3 runs 15 residues. The CDR3 is CASSARGRRNEKLFF. DNA for the CDR3: TGCGCCAGCAGCGCCCGGGGACGGCGTAATGAAAAACTGTTTTTT.

This clonotype was observed a few times. The V call is TRBV3-1, the J call TRBJ2-7, with TRBD2 identical over 9 bases. CDR3 length: 15 amino acids. CDR1 LGHDT and CDR2 YNNKEL come from the germline V gene (reference sequence). V trimming: 9 bases; J trimming: 2 bases; junction bases outside the gene matches: 11. CDR3 DNA: TGTGCCAGTAGCGTGACTAGCGGTTTAACCTACGAGCAGTACTTC. This gives the protein CASSVTSGLTYEQYF.

The table lists this clonotype with a few counts. The chain uses TRBV3-1 and TRBJ1-6, with 9 bases matching TRBD1. The germline CDR1 and CDR2 sequences are LGHDT and YNNKEL (reference sequence). After removal of 4 bases from V and 7 bases from J, the junction contained 5 bases not matched to a gene. The CDR3 sequence is 15 residues long. The CDR3 loop is CASSRTGQGNSPLHF. The CDR3 DNA follows: TGTGCCAGCAGCCGAACAGGACAGGGGAATTCACCCCTCCACTTT. Full variable domain (rest looked up from reference TRBV3-1 and TRBJ1-6): DTAVSQTPKYLVTQMGNDKSIKCEQNLGHDTMYWYKQDSKKFLKIMFSYNNKELIINETVPNRFSPKSPDKAHLNLHINSLELGDSAVYFCASSRTGQGNSPLHFGNGTRLTVT.

This sequence joins TRBV10-3 and TRBJ1-5, with D unclear. The V gene lost 3 bases and the J gene lost 4 bases, with 7 bases spanning the gap. The CDR3 totals 13 residues. Per the germline V gene, CDR1 is ENHRY and CDR2 is SYGVKD. CDR3 sequence: CAISDSENQPQHF. The CDR3 DNA reads TGTGCCATCAGTGATTCCGAAAATCAGCCCCAGCATTTT.

This clonotype turned up a few times. The chain carries TRBV4-2 and TRBJ2-1; 12 bases fit TRBD2. The V gene end was trimmed by 3 bases and the J gene end by 10 bases; junction bases not matched to a gene: 7. The CDR3 spans 15 residues. Germline CDR1 reads LGHNA; CDR2 reads YNFKEQ. CDR3 nucleotides: TGTGCCAGCAGCCAGACTAGCGGGAGTTATATCGAGCAGTTCTTC. Its protein is CASSQTSGSYIEQFF.

This clonotype appeared a few times. The V and J genes are TRBV6-2 or TRBV6-3 and TRBJ1-6; D is unclear. The CDR3 is 12 amino acids. From germline, CDR1 is MNHEY and CDR2 SVGEGT. Trimming removed 10 bases at V and 9 bases at J, with 13 bases between. CDR3 sequence reads: CATSLSSSPLHF. The CDR3 nucleotides are TGTGCCACTTCATTATCGTCTTCACCCCTCCACTTT.

A remark on this clonotype: A much more abundant neighbour one base away suggests this may be a read error. V gene TRBV7-2 combines with J gene TRBJ2-2, with D perhaps being TRBD1 or TRBD2 (5 bases each). This CDR3 has 14 amino acids. Germline V gene lookup returns CDR1 SGHTA and CDR2 FQGNSA. The V gene lost 3 bases and the J gene lost 4 bases, with 9 bases spanning the gap. CDR3 DNA sequence: TGTGCCAGCAGCTTCGCAGGGAGCACCGGGGAGCTGTTTTTT. Protein sequence: CASSFAGSTGELFF.

This chain links TRBV3-1 with TRBJ2-3, with 7 positions matching TRBD2. The V gene end was trimmed by 0 bases and the J gene end by 4 bases; junction bases not matched to a gene: 10. Germline CDR1 and CDR2: LGHDT and YNNKEL (reference sequence). This CDR3 is 17 amino acids long. CDR3 amino acids: CASSQDYWRETPDTQYF. In DNA form, the CDR3 reads TGTGCCAGCAGCCAAGATTACTGGCGGGAGACCCCAGATACGCAGTATTTT.

The chain carries TRBV6-5 and TRBJ2-7, with D possibly being TRBD1 (6 bases). The V gene's germline CDR1 is MNHEY and CDR2 SVGAGI. The CDR3 contains 13 residues. The V end lost 10 bases, the J end lost 7 bases, and 20 bases lay between the germline ends. DNA for the CDR3: TGTGCCAACAGAGGGACACGCGGTGGGGAGCAGTACTTC. Translation gives CANRGTRGGEQYF.

V usage is TRBV4-2 and J usage is TRBJ2-2; 10 bases align to TRBD1. The ends lost 5 bases at V and 6 bases at J; junction bases unmatched: 0. The CDR3 spans 13 residues. The germline gives CDR1 LGHNA, CDR2 YNFKEQ. CDR3 sequence: CASSGQGAGELFF. The CDR3 DNA sequence: TGTGCCAGCAGCGGACAGGGGGCCGGGGAGCTGTTTTTT.

This clonotype was picked up many times. The gene calls are TRBV6-2 or TRBV6-3 and TRBJ2-2; 7 bases map to TRBD2. The germline gives CDR1 MNHEY, CDR2 SVGEGT. The CDR3 runs 15 residues. Germline trimming cut 6 bases from V and 5 bases from J; bases unmatched to any gene: 9. The CDR3 reads CASSQHVGGTGELFF. CDR3 bases: TGTGCCAGCAGCCAGCACGTGGGAGGGACCGGGGAGCTGTTTTTT.

This rearrangement joins TRBV7-9 to TRBJ2-3; a possible D gene is TRBD2 (5 bases). The CDR3 is 14 residues long. The germline V and J ends were trimmed by 5 bases and 1 base, with 10 bases remaining between them. The germline CDR1 and CDR2 sequences are SEHNR and FQNEAQ (reference sequence). The chain's CDR3 is CASSGGGRTDTQYF. The CDR3 DNA follows: TGTGCCAGCAGCGGTGGCGGGCGCACAGATACGCAGTATTTT. The full variable domain, rest sourced from reference TRBV7-9 and TRBJ2-3, is DTGVSQNPRHKITKRGQNVTFRCDPISEHNRLYWYRQTLGQGPEFLTYFQNEAQLEKSRLLSDRFSAERPKGSFSTLEIQRTEQGDSAMYLCASSGGGRTDTQYFGPGTRLTVL.

This clonotype occurred many times. V is TRBV27 and J is TRBJ2-7; D unclear. The germline gives CDR1 MNHEY, CDR2 SMNVEV (reference sequence). CDR3 length equals 13 residues. Between the trimmed V and J ends, which lost 6 bases and 1 base, there was a span of 10 bases. CDR3 DNA: TGTGCCAGCAGGACGGTTAGATCCTACGAGCAGTACTTC. Translated: CASRTVRSYEQYF.

This clonotype was counted between two and nine times. J is TRBJ2-7 and V is TRBV20-1, with 11 bases fitting TRBD2. With V trimmed by 7 bases and J by 4 bases, 3 bases remained unmatched. This CDR3 is 12 amino acids long. Germline CDR1 reads DFQATT; CDR2 reads SNEGSKA (reference sequence). The CDR3 here is CSVGLAVYEQYF. CDR3 nucleotides: TGCAGTGTGGGACTAGCGGTTTACGAGCAGTACTTC.

Within the sample, this clonotype is medium-sized. J is TRBJ1-5 and V is TRBV4-1, with 9 bases aligning to TRBD1. There are 15 residues in the CDR3. The germline V gene encodes CDR1 MGHRA and CDR2 YSYEKL. The junction had 3 bases not matched to a gene; V was cut back by 3 bases and J by 3 bases. This chain's CDR3 is CASSQRTGVNQPQHF. CDR3 DNA: TGCGCCAGCAGCCAGCGGACAGGGGTCAATCAGCCCCAGCATTTT.

The chain recombines TRBV4-2 with TRBJ2-7; 7 nucleotides agree with TRBD2. Germline V CDR1 and CDR2: LGHNA, YNFKEQ. The CDR3 runs to 13 residues. Trimming cost V 4 bases and J 2 bases; bases outside gene matches: 2. The CDR3: CASSRDYTYEQYF. CDR3 in DNA: TGTGCCAGCAGCCGGGACTACACCTACGAGCAGTACTTC.

This clonotype occurred many times. The chain joins TRBV6-5 to TRBJ2-7; D remains unclear. CDR3 length equals 14 residues. Germline V lookup: CDR1 MNHEY, CDR2 SVGAGI. V lost 6 bases and J lost 7, with 19 bases in between. CDR3 in DNA: TGTGCCAGCAGCTACCACGACCGGCACGGGGAGCAGTACTTC. This encodes CASSYHDRHGEQYF.